The following is a TCR beta chain sequence with its context. Antigen specificity is unknown. These data come from a study of T-cell memory formation after mild COVID-19. Libraries for TCRalpha and TCRbeta carried sample barcodes and unique molecular identifiers via 5'RACE. TCRdb redid the calling of the 5' RACE reads with MiXCR, one entry per CDR3 protein. The repertoire holds about 210,000 distinct CDR3 sequences, with 27% as singletons. General study findings and limits: CD4+ bias marked clones expanding day 15 to 37, unlike balanced contracting clones.

Trimming at V came to 2 bases and at J to 4 bases, leaving 2 bases not matched to a gene. This CDR3 is built from 15 residues. Germline V gene lookup returns CDR1 SGHRS and CDR2 YFSETQ. V and J are TRBV5-1 and TRBJ2-7; 14 bases are a match to TRBD2. The sample was PBMCs or a T cell subset sorted from them (not recorded which). This receptor was identified in an adult woman who had mild COVID-19 (a few samples of this study predate the infection). Cell type and time point are not known. This CDR3 is CASSFGTSGGYEQYF. In DNA form, the CDR3 reads TGCGCCAGCAGCTTCGGGACTAGCGGGGGTTACGAGCAGTACTTC. Looking up the rest from reference TRBV5-1 and TRBJ2-7 gives the full variable domain: KAGVTQTPRYLIKTRGQQVTLSCSPISGHRSVSWYQQTPGQGLQFLFEYFSETQRNKGNFPGRFSGRQFSNSRSEMNVSTLELGDSALYLCASSFGTSGGYEQYFGPGTRLTVT.